A single sample is the source of the 13 T cell receptor beta chains below, sequenced in a study of T cells in Graves' hyperthyroidism and ophthalmopathy. TCR beta CDR3 region amplification was performed from RNA transcripts. Researchers ran a first-round RT-PCR on the TCR CDR3 using the HTBI primer set. TCRdb itself ran the multiplex PCR reads through MiXCR, one entry per CDR3 protein. Of approximately 410,000 distinct CDR3 sequences in the sample, 14% to 15% are singletons; the top ten hold around 14%. Sequenced material: blood. These receptors were taken from a man aged 18 to 35 with Graves' ophthalmopathy.

This clonotype was seen only a few times. The V call is TRBV5-5, the J call TRBJ1-6; D might be TRBD1 (5 bases). V was clipped by 1 base and J by 7 bases, with 9 bases between them. The CDR3 is 14 residues long. Germline CDR1 SGHKS, CDR2 YYEKEE (reference sequence). The CDR3 bases are TGTGCCAGCAGCTTGTGGCAGGGAAATTCACCCCTCCACTTT. Amino acid sequence: CASSLWQGNSPLHF. Supplemented by reference TRBV5-5 and TRBJ1-6, the full variable domain reads DAGVTQSPTHLIKTRGQQVTLRCSPISGHKSVSWYQQVLGQGPQFIFQYYEKEERGRGNFPDRFSARQFPNYSSELNVNALLLGDSALYLCASSLWQGNSPLHFGNGTRLTVT.

This rearrangement joins TRBV11-2 to TRBJ2-2; D gene uncertain. Trimming left V 2 bases short and J 1 base short, with 8 bases between. Germline-derived CDR1 and CDR2 are SGHAT and FQNNGV. The CDR3 contains 15 residues. The DNA for the CDR3 is TGTGCCAGCAGCTTATGGCTAGGGAACACCGGGGAGCTGTTTTTT. Its protein is CASSLWLGNTGELFF.

The chain is built from TRBV4-2 and TRBJ1-1, with D unresolved. V was cut by 5 bases and J by 3 bases, with 13 bases left in between. Germline V gene lookup returns CDR1 LGHNA and CDR2 YNFKEQ. The CDR3 is made up of 14 amino acids. The CDR3 reads CASSSNSGHTEAFF. The CDR3 bases are TGTGCCAGCAGCTCTAACAGCGGGCACACTGAAGCTTTCTTT.

J is TRBJ1-2 and V is TRBV10-2, with 11 bases fitting TRBD1. The CDR3 is 14 amino acids. The V gene end was trimmed by 3 bases and the J gene end by 6 bases; junction bases not matched to a gene: 3. The germline V gene encodes CDR1 WSHSY and CDR2 SAAADI. In nucleotides, the CDR3 is TGCGCCAGCAGTGACGGACAGGGGGCGAATGGCTACACCTTC. Translated, it gives CASSDGQGANGYTF.

This clonotype was counted only a few times. V usage is TRBV2 and J usage is TRBJ2-5; 11 bases are shared with TRBD2. The CDR3 extends over 16 amino acids. Trimming removed 1 base from V and 1 base from J; junction bases left unmatched: 2. Per the germline V gene, CDR1 is SNHLY and CDR2 is FYNNEI. The CDR3 region has the DNA TGTGCCAGCAGTGAAGGTACTAGCGGGAGCCAAGAGACCCAGTACTTC. Protein product: CASSEGTSGSQETQYF. The full variable domain, completed using reference TRBV2 and TRBJ2-5, is EPEVTQTPSHQVTQMGQEVILRCVPISNHLYFYWYRQILGQKVEFLVSFYNNEISEKSEIFDDQFSVERPDGSNFTLKIRSTKLEDSAMYFCASSEGTSGSQETQYFGPGTRLLVL.

This clonotype has ten or more counts. This chain joins TRBV3-1 and TRBJ1-1; unclear D gene. The length of the CDR3 is 12 residues. CDR1 LGHDT and CDR2 YNNKEL come from the germline V gene (reference sequence). Trimming took off 4 bases at V and 4 bases at J, with 7 bases between the two ends. CDR3 sequence: CASSPIGTEAFF. The CDR3 nucleotides are TGTGCCAGCAGCCCCATAGGCACTGAAGCTTTCTTT.

The table lists this clonotype with a few counts. The J gene is TRBJ1-5, the V gene TRBV6-5; D possibly corresponds to TRBD1 (5 bases). In germline, CDR1 is MNHEY, CDR2 SVGAGI. V lost 2 bases and J lost 7, with 12 bases in between. The CDR3 has 14 amino acids. The CDR3 coding sequence is TGTGCCAGCAGTTACGGGGGAAAAGGCCAGCCCCAGCATTTT. Its translation: CASSYGGKGQPQHF.

This clonotype was detected many times. This chain uses TRBV7-8 with TRBJ2-2; 9 bases fit TRBD2. With 1 base clipped from V and 5 bases from J, the junction kept 2 bases outside the gene matches. The CDR3 spans 15 residues. The germline gives CDR1 SGHVS, CDR2 FQNEAQ. The CDR3 is CASSLVAGATGELFF. The CDR3 DNA is TGTGCCAGCAGCTTAGTAGCGGGAGCGACCGGGGAGCTGTTTTTT.

In its sample, this clonotype was seen many times. The chain is built from TRBV6-1 and TRBJ1-1, with 10 bases lining up with TRBD1. This CDR3 region has 13 residues. The germline gives CDR1 MNHNS, CDR2 SASEGT. V was clipped by 5 bases and J by 10 bases; unmatched bases: 7. CDR3 sequence: CASSPGTGDRAFF. The DNA for the CDR3 is TGTGCCAGCAGTCCCGGGACAGGGGATCGAGCTTTCTTT.

This clonotype was picked up many times. The chain has TRBV9 and TRBJ2-1; D may be TRBD2 (7 bases). Germline CDR1 is SGDLS and CDR2 is YYNGEE. V was cut by 4 bases and J by 8 bases, with 22 bases left in between. The CDR3 covers 16 residues. This CDR3 is CASSSRGGDVRDEQFF. CDR3 bases: TGTGCCAGCAGCTCGCGAGGGGGGGACGTCCGGGATGAGCAGTTCTTC.

This clonotype was seen repeatedly, ten times or more. The V and J genes are TRBV28 and TRBJ2-4; no firm D call. V lost 3 bases and J lost 0, with 12 bases in between. The CDR3 runs to 16 residues. Germline V CDR1 and CDR2: MDHEN, SYDVKM. CDR3 DNA: TGTGCCAGCAGTTTCTTAAGGTCGGCAGCCAAAAACATTCAGTACTTC. Translation gives CASSFLRSAAKNIQYF.

The gene calls are TRBV30 and TRBJ2-4; TRBD1 aligns across 8 bases. Germline loops: CDR1 GTSNPN, CDR2 SVGIG (reference sequence). CDR3 length: 13 amino acids. J gave up 11 bases and V 1 base, and 7 bases lay outside the gene matches. The CDR3 coding sequence is TGTGCCTGGAGTGCCCCTTACAGGGGGGTTCAGTACTTC. This codes for CAWSAPYRGVQYF.

This clonotype was seen just once. The J gene is TRBJ1-2, the V gene TRBV27; 8 bases agree with TRBD1. Germline CDR1 MNHEY, CDR2 SMNVEV (reference sequence). Germline trimming cut 4 bases from V and 7 bases from J; bases unmatched to any gene: 8. This CDR3 region has 14 residues. CDR3 nucleotide sequence: TGTGCCAGCAGTTCCTGGACAGGGAGCTTTGGCTACACCTTC. Protein product: CASSSWTGSFGYTF.